Here is one T cell receptor beta chain with its context. Its specific antigen is unknown. Base qualities are not at hand, and no much larger clone is one base apart. Peripheral blood CD8+ and CD4+ T cells from healthy donors, Susac syndrome patients and multiple sclerosis patients were profiled using high-throughput TCR beta sequencing. The Susac syndrome patients fulfilled recently defined diagnostic criteria for either definite or probable disease. Bulk CD8+ and CD4+ T cells were purified magnetically by negative isolation, whereas CD8+ TEMRA cells were enriched by FACS. Blood was drawn into EDTA tubes, processed within 24 hours, and PBMCs were isolated by density gradient centrifugation. PBMCs intended for TCR sequencing were frozen in liquid nitrogen and were later thawed in a 37 degrees C water bath. The sorted or isolated CD4+, CD8+ and CD8+ TEMRA cells had a purity of 90% or higher. The data were obtained in a study of CD8 T cells in Susac syndrome (dated by TCRdb to the late 2010s). Some background on the complete study: Of the Susac syndrome patients who were sequenced, eight or nine were in clinical remission while roughly 6 had clinically active disease. Susac syndrome patients were therapy-naive, on corticosteroids (some also receiving IVIg), or on IVIg alone at blood withdrawal. Whether CD8+ T cell activation and differentiation in Susac syndrome was antigen driven was tested using repertoire sequencing. Clonality of the CD8+ T cell repertoire was compared between around eleven healthy donors, approximately 14 Susac syndrome patients and around 16 multiple sclerosis patients.

RNA was extracted with the RNeasy kit and 0.5 to 1 ug was reverse transcribed using random hexamers. The immunoSEQ multiplex PCR assay, which covers 54 Vbeta and 13 Jbeta segments, was used to amplify TCR beta CDR3 regions. PCR amplification bias was corrected by using a synthetic template baseline for primer optimization and computational correction. The authors processed their data as follows. Reads were annotated to V, D and J genes according to IMGT and were analyzed with immunoSEQ Analyzer, with only productive sequences retained. Clonality was computed as one minus Shannon entropy normalized by log2 of the number of productive unique sequences. For each patient and control, public and private clones were evaluated among the 100 most prevalent clones. Clones were defined as Susac-specific if absent from the healthy and MS cohorts, from around 1,100 published viral clones and from other ImmuneACCESS disease sequences. The public reads were reprocessed in TCRdb via fastp at Q25 and MiXCR, keeping in-frame beta chains. Each entry is one CDR3 protein sequence, shown with its most common DNA and genes. The V and J calls reflect TCRdb's pipeline rather than the authors' work. This sample has about 130,000 distinct CDR3 sequences in its table, and about 95% of those were observed once. Approximately 0.22% of the sample lies in the top ten.

As encoded in the germline V gene, CDR1 is LGHNA while CDR2 is YSLEER. The CDR3 sequence holds 16 residues, the cysteine and phenylalanine included. Only the CDR3 DNA stays, 48 bases, in frame from base 1. V lost 0 bases and J lost 0 bases; the stretch between them is 9 bases long. Summary of the overall study and its limitations: Clonal expansion was observed in Susac syndrome CD8+ repertoires, with the highest expansion in CD8+ TEMRA cells and greater expansion in clinically active than in remitting patients. The number of individuals in the TCR sequencing and HLA analysis was acknowledged as relatively small. Looking at Susac-specific public clones, the researchers identified about 15 in the total CD8+ repertoire and roughly 5 in the CD8+ TEMRA repertoire.

Sequenced sample: CD8+ T cells from PBMCs. The TCR originated in a human donor with Susac syndrome. The chain is assembled from TRBV4-3 and TRBJ2-1; no D gene is confidently identified. The nucleotide sequence reads as follows: TGCGCCAGCAGCCAAGATGTTGGCGGCTCCTACAATGAGCAGTTCTTC. Its translation is CASSQDVGGSYNEQFF.